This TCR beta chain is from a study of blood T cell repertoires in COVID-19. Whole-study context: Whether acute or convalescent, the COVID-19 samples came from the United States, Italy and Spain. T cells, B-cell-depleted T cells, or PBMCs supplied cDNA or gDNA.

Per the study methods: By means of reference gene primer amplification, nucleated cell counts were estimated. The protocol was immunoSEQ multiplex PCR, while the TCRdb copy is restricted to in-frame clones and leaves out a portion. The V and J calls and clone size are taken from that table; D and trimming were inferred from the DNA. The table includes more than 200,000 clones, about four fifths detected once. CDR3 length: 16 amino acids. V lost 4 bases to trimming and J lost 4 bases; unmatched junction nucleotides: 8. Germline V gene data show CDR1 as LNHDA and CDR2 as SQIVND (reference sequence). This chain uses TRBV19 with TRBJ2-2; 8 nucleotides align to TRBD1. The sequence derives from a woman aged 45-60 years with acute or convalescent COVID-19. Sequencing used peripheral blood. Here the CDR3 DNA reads TGTGCCAGTAGTACCCCCCGGGACAGGACCACCGGGGAGCTGTTTTTT. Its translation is CASSTPRDRTTGELFF.